These 9 T cell receptor beta chains came from one sample sequenced in a study of untreated major depressive disorder. Sequencing was performed with immunoSEQ multiplex PCR; in TCRdb, only in-frame clones are kept and a portion is missing. The sample contains about 19,000 clones, about 92% of which appear only once. General study points: Depressed patients' CD4+ T cells carried increased TRBV05-01 (Vbeta 5.1) usage versus control CD4+ T cells.

These receptors have no known antigen. Specimen: CD4+ T cells from PBMCs. The receptors stem from a woman in her 40s with major depressive disorder.

This clone was found once. V gene TRBV7-2 combines with J gene TRBJ1-2; a possible D gene is TRBD1 (6 bases). The CDR3 is 15 residues long. Trimming shortened V by 2 bases and J by 4 bases, and 14 bases separated the two germline ends. Germline-derived CDR1 and CDR2 are SGHTA and FQGNSA. The CDR3 coding sequence is TGTGCCAGCAGCTTAAAGGGGGGCGAGGGCTATGGCTACACCTTC. Translated: CASSLKGGEGYGYTF.

This clone occurred once. CDR3 in amino acids: CASSQDLRGRPGELFF. CDR3 DNA sequence: TGTGCCAGCAGCCAAGATCTCAGGGGGCGGCCCGGGGAGCTGTTTTTT. The chain employs TRBV4-2 and TRBJ2-2; the match to TRBD1 covers 8 bases. The CDR3 contains 16 residues. V was pared by 0 bases and J by 6 bases, with 6 bases of the junction left unmatched. Germline CDR1 LGHNA, CDR2 YNFKEQ.

This rearrangement joins TRBV18 to TRBJ1-4, with TRBD1 matching over 8 bases. Germline V CDR1 and CDR2: KGHSH, LQKENI. V dropped 1 base and J dropped 5; count of bases not matched to a gene: 9. The CDR3 contains 17 residues. DNA of the CDR3: TGTGCCAGCTCACCACTCGGACAGGGTGGTACGAATGAAAAACTGTTTTTT. It specifies CASSPLGQGGTNEKLFF.

This sequence joins TRBV6-1 and TRBJ1-1; D is uncertain. Per the germline V gene, CDR1 is MNHNS and CDR2 is SASEGT. CDR3 length equals 14 residues. V was cut by 2 bases and J by 1 base, with 8 bases left in between. CDR3 sequence reads: CASSESFWNTEAFF. The CDR3 DNA follows: TGTGCCAGCAGTGAAAGCTTCTGGAACACTGAAGCTTTCTTT.

The V and J genes are TRBV9 and TRBJ2-5, with D unresolved. From germline, CDR1 is SGDLS and CDR2 YYNGEE. Trimming removed 4 bases at V and 4 bases at J, with 14 bases between. CDR3 size: 14 residues. The DNA of the CDR3 is TGTGCCAGCAGCCCCCCGTGGGGAACAGAGACCCAGTACTTC. Encoded protein: CASSPPWGTETQYF.

The rearrangement uses TRBV6-1 and TRBJ1-5; D may be TRBD1 (6 bases). The CDR3 is made up of 13 amino acids. Looked up from germline, CDR1 is MNHNS and CDR2 is SASEGT. V lost 4 bases, J lost 6 bases, and 10 bases lay in between. The CDR3 region has the DNA TGTGCCAGCAGTGCACAGGGTGGTCAGCCCCAGCATTTT. This gives the protein CASSAQGGQPQHF.

The chain has TRBV6-5 and TRBJ1-2, with D possibly being TRBD1 (6 bases). The CDR3 is 13 residues long. The V end lost 4 bases, the J end lost 6 bases, and 12 bases lay between the germline ends. The germline gives CDR1 MNHEY, CDR2 SVGAGI. The CDR3 nucleotides read TGTGCCAGCAGTTTACGGGGGGCGCATGGCTACACCTTC. This sequence encodes CASSLRGAHGYTF.

The rearrangement links TRBV5-6 to TRBJ2-5; D is possibly TRBD1 (5 bases). CDR3 size: 13 residues. Trimming pared 7 bases from V and 2 bases from J, leaving 12 bases between. CDR1 and CDR2 (germline): SGHDT, YYEEEE. Here the CDR3 reads CASERGRQETQYF. CDR3 nucleotide sequence: TGTGCCAGCGAAAGGGGCCGACAAGAGACCCAGTACTTC. Drawing the rest from reference TRBV5-6 and TRBJ2-5, the complete variable domain is DAGVTQSPTHLIKTRGQQVTLRCSPKSGHDTVSWYQQALGQGPQFIFQYYEEEERQRGNFPDRFSGHQFPNYSSELNVNALLLGDSALYLCASERGRQETQYFGPGTRLLVL.

The V and J genes are TRBV27 and TRBJ1-2; 9 positions match TRBD1. Looked up from germline, CDR1 is MNHEY and CDR2 is SMNVEV (reference sequence). V gave up 5 bases and J gave up 4 bases; unmatched junction bases: 8. This CDR3 has 15 amino acids. The CDR3 reads CASSREQGAGYGYTF. The CDR3 region has the DNA TGTGCCAGCAGTCGGGAACAGGGGGCCGGCTATGGCTACACCTTC.